The 32 T cell receptor beta chains below come from one sample, sequenced in a study of blood T cell repertoires in COVID-19. Assay used: immunoSEQ multiplex PCR; TCRdb lists only in-frame clones, some missing. The sample has about 390,000 clones; about 90% are singletons. The specimen was peripheral blood. The receptors originated from an older woman with COVID-19, enrolled during active disease.

The chain has TRBV6-6 and TRBJ2-7; 7 nucleotides line up with TRBD1. J lost 0 bases, V lost 4 bases, and 6 bases had no gene match. Germline V gene data show CDR1 as MNHNY and CDR2 as SVGAGI (reference sequence). CDR3 length equals 15 residues. The CDR3 coding sequence is TGTGCCAGCAGTTCCCCTGACAGGGACTCCTACGAGCAGTACTTC. Translation gives CASSSPDRDSYEQYF.

The gene calls are TRBV18 and TRBJ2-7; D possibly corresponds to TRBD1 (5 bases). Trimming cost V 4 bases and J 0 bases, with 7 bases left between them. The CDR3 is 13 amino acids. Germline loops: CDR1 KGHSH, CDR2 LQKENI. CDR3 loop: CASSRQGSYEQYF. CDR3 DNA: TGTGCCAGCTCACGGCAGGGCTCCTACGAGCAGTACTTC.

The chain is built from TRBV6-5 and TRBJ1-1; no clear D gene. The V gene's germline CDR1 is MNHEY and CDR2 SVGAGI. CDR3 length equals 13 residues. Between the trimmed V and J ends, which lost 6 bases and 1 base, there was a span of 9 bases. The CDR3 is CASSLQENTEAFF. CDR3 DNA: TGTGCCAGCAGCCTTCAGGAGAACACTGAAGCTTTCTTT.

This clone appeared once. This chain uses TRBV11-2 with TRBJ2-3; D call uncertain. Germline CDR1 SGHAT, CDR2 FQNNGV. This CDR3 region has 14 residues. V was clipped by 1 base and J by 0 bases, with 5 bases between them. The CDR3 DNA is TGTGCCAGCAGCTTAGCGCGAAGCACAGATACGCAGTATTTT. Encoded protein: CASSLARSTDTQYF.

This clone appeared a single time. The gene calls are TRBV2 and TRBJ2-7, with a possible D match to TRBD1 (6 bases). The CDR3 spans 16 residues. V gave up 4 bases and J gave up 1 base, with 17 bases separating them. Germline assignment: CDR1 SNHLY and CDR2 FYNNEI. CDR3 region: CASSVSLDRRSYEQYF. DNA of the CDR3: TGTGCCAGCAGTGTTTCTCTCGACAGGAGATCCTACGAGCAGTACTTC.

The chain uses TRBV5-1 and TRBJ1-1; 7 bases match TRBD1. Germline-derived CDR1 and CDR2 are SGHRS and YFSETQ. The CDR3 is 14 amino acids. V shed 4 bases, J shed 6 bases, and the junction held 9 bases outside the gene matches. DNA of the CDR3: TGCGCCAGCAGCGAGGACAGGTTGGGACCTGAAGCTTTCTTT. Translated, it gives CASSEDRLGPEAFF.

This rearrangement joins TRBV4-1 to TRBJ1-6; perhaps TRBD1 as D (6 bases). Germline CDR1 and CDR2: MGHRA and YSYEKL. The CDR3 is 18 residues long. The V end lost 0 bases, the J end lost 0 bases, and 12 bases lay between the germline ends. The CDR3 protein is CASSQDRGFSSYNSPLHF. For the CDR3, the DNA is TGCGCCAGCAGCCAAGATAGGGGGTTTAGCTCCTATAATTCACCCCTCCACTTT.

The chain is built from TRBV3-1 (or the pseudogene TRBV3-2) and TRBJ2-1, with no clear D. V was pared by 6 bases and J by 5 bases, with 5 bases between. CDR3 length: 11 residues. Germline V gene lookup returns CDR1 LGHDT and CDR2 YNNKEL (reference sequence). The CDR3 region is CASSRDNEQFF. In DNA, the CDR3 is TGTGCCAGCAGTCGGGACAATGAGCAGTTCTTC.

The chain employs TRBV7-6 and TRBJ2-2; 8 nucleotides agree with TRBD1. Germline CDR1 is SGHVS and CDR2 is FNYEAQ. V was clipped by 4 bases and J by 5 bases; unmatched bases: 6. The CDR3 runs to 15 residues. The CDR3 DNA is TGTGCCAGCAGCTCACAGGGGGAAGGAACCGGGGAGCTGTTTTTT. This encodes CASSSQGEGTGELFF.

This chain joins TRBV9 and TRBJ2-5; D call uncertain. This CDR3 region has 13 residues. Between the trimmed V and J ends, which lost 4 bases and 4 bases, there was a span of 11 bases. Germline CDR1 and CDR2: SGDLS and YYNGEE. The CDR3, as DNA: TGTGCCAGCAGCAGTATTGGCGGAGAGACCCAGTACTTC. Its translation is CASSSIGGETQYF.

The chain is built from TRBV28 and TRBJ2-7; 7 bases are a match to TRBD1. From germline, CDR1 is MDHEN and CDR2 SYDVKM. V lost 9 bases to trimming and J lost 4 bases; unmatched junction nucleotides: 9. The CDR3 covers 13 residues. DNA of the CDR3: TGTGCCAGTCGAAGGGGGCGCGAGTACGAGCAGTACTTC. Amino acids: CASRRGREYEQYF.

This clone was recorded once. The chain employs TRBV10-1 and TRBJ2-3, with 9 bases fitting TRBD2. The germline gives CDR1 WNHNN, CDR2 SYGVQD (reference sequence). After removal of 1 base from V and 0 bases from J, the junction contained 5 bases not matched to a gene. The length of the CDR3 is 17 residues. The CDR3 DNA reads TGCGCCAGCAGTGAGTTAGTAGCGGGAGCTAGCACAGATACGCAGTATTTT. Encoded protein: CASSELVAGASTDTQYF.

This clone was found a few times. CDR3 nucleotide sequence: TGCGCCAGCAGCCTCGAGGTACCTAACACCGGGGAGCTGTTTTTT. Translation gives CASSLEVPNTGELFF. The chain combines TRBV5-1 with TRBJ2-2; D call uncertain. V lost 4 bases to trimming and J lost 2 bases, with 12 bases between them. The CDR3 is made up of 15 amino acids. The V gene's germline CDR1 is SGHRS and CDR2 YFSETQ. Full variable domain (outside the CDR3, taken from reference TRBV5-1 and TRBJ2-2): KAGVTQTPRYLIKTRGQQVTLSCSPISGHRSVSWYQQTPGQGLQFLFEYFSETQRNKGNFPGRFSGRQFSNSRSEMNVSTLELGDSALYLCASSLEVPNTGELFFGEGSRLTVL.

This chain links TRBV5-4 with TRBJ1-2, with unresolved D. Trimming took off 5 bases at V and 4 bases at J, with 15 bases between the two ends. The CDR3 is 14 residues long. Germline V gives CDR1 SGHNT, CDR2 YYREEE (reference sequence). Here the CDR3 DNA reads TGTGCCAGCAGTGTAGCACGGACTATCTATGGCTACACCTTC. Residues: CASSVARTIYGYTF.

This clone is a singleton in its sample. The chain recombines TRBV3-1 (or the pseudogene TRBV3-2) with TRBJ2-7; 12 bases are a match to TRBD2. The germline V gene has CDR1 LGHDT and CDR2 YNNKEL (reference sequence). V lost 4 bases and J lost 2; bases outside the gene matches: 3. The CDR3 extends over 15 amino acids. CDR3 amino acids: CASSLRLAGAYEQYF. The DNA for the CDR3 is TGTGCCAGCAGCCTCCGACTAGCGGGGGCCTACGAGCAGTACTTC.

The rearrangement uses TRBV19 and TRBJ1-1; D remains ambiguous. This CDR3 region has 14 residues. The germline gives CDR1 LNHDA, CDR2 SQIVND (reference sequence). The germline V and J ends were trimmed by 3 bases and 1 base, with 9 bases remaining between them. The CDR3 nucleotides read TGTGCCAGTAGTATGAGGTATGCGAACACTGAAGCTTTCTTT. Its translation is CASSMRYANTEAFF.

This clone was seen once. J is TRBJ2-3 and V is TRBV7-7, with D possibly being TRBD1 (6 bases). Trimming shortened V by 1 base and J by 7 bases, and 15 bases separated the two germline ends. This CDR3 has 15 residues. Germline V gene data show CDR1 as SSHAT and CDR2 as FNYEAQ (reference sequence). The CDR3 DNA is TGTGCCAGCAGCTTAGTTGTGGGGGCTATAAATACGCAGTATTTT. This encodes CASSLVVGAINTQYF.

This clone appeared a few times. Other DNA sequences from this sample encode an identical CDR3 as well. The chain couples TRBV6-5 to TRBJ2-3, with D possibly matching TRBD1 (6 bases). Germline V gene sequence: CDR1 MNHEY, CDR2 SVGAGI. The CDR3 loop spans 14 amino acids. The germline V and J ends were trimmed by 7 bases and 0 bases, with 11 bases remaining between them. CDR3 protein: CASKTGGSTDTQYF. In nucleotides, the CDR3 is TGTGCCAGCAAGACAGGCGGTAGCACAGATACGCAGTATTTT.

The rearrangement uses TRBV7-6 and TRBJ2-3; 8 bases match TRBD2. Germline CDR1 SGHVS, CDR2 FNYEAQ. V gave up 4 bases and J gave up 1 base; unmatched junction bases: 13. The CDR3 has 18 amino acids. The CDR3 loop is CASSSRLGGGRGTDTQYF. CDR3 in DNA: TGTGCCAGCAGCTCTCGACTCGGGGGGGGAAGGGGCACAGATACGCAGTATTTT.

The chain joins TRBV9 to TRBJ2-5; 15 bases align to TRBD2. Germline values: CDR1 SGDLS, CDR2 YYNGEE. This CDR3 is built from 17 residues. V gave up 4 bases and J gave up 5 bases; unmatched junction bases: 9. The CDR3 reads CASSQWTSGGARETQYF. DNA for the CDR3: TGTGCCAGCAGCCAGTGGACTAGCGGGGGGGCCCGGGAGACCCAGTACTTC. The variable domain in full, completed from reference TRBV9 and TRBJ2-5, reads DSGVTQTPKHLITATGQRVTLRCSPRSGDLSVYWYQQSLDQGLQFLIQYYNGEERAKGNILERFSAQQFPDLHSELNLSSLELGDSALYFCASSQWTSGGARETQYFGPGTRLLVL.

This chain uses TRBV5-6 with TRBJ2-2, with 9 nucleotides matching TRBD2. CDR1 and CDR2 (germline): SGHDT, YYEEEE. V gave up 2 bases and J gave up 2 bases; unmatched junction bases: 7. The CDR3 sequence is 17 residues long. The CDR3 sequence is CASSLLTGTSNTGELFF. The CDR3 DNA reads TGTGCCAGCAGCTTACTCACCGGGACTAGCAACACCGGGGAGCTGTTTTTT.

This clone was recorded once. This chain uses TRBV18 with TRBJ1-6; a possible D gene is TRBD1 (5 bases). Germline CDR1 and CDR2: KGHSH and LQKENI. The CDR3 has 18 amino acids. Deletions cut 2 bases from V and 0 bases from J, with 14 bases between. The CDR3 sequence: CASSPIQGLSSYNSPLHF. The CDR3 region has the DNA TGTGCCAGCTCACCAATTCAGGGACTGAGCTCCTATAATTCACCCCTCCACTTT.

The CDR3 sequence: CASRRLGEETQYF. The DNA of the CDR3 is TGCGCCAGCAGAAGACTAGGGGAAGAGACCCAGTACTTC. The chain recombines TRBV5-1 with TRBJ2-5; D is possibly TRBD2 (6 bases). With 5 bases removed from V and 3 bases from J, the gap between germline ends came to 11 bases. Germline values: CDR1 SGHRS, CDR2 YFSETQ. The CDR3 loop spans 13 amino acids. Full variable domain (remainder filled in from reference TRBV5-1 and TRBJ2-5): KAGVTQTPRYLIKTRGQQVTLSCSPISGHRSVSWYQQTPGQGLQFLFEYFSETQRNKGNFPGRFSGRQFSNSRSEMNVSTLELGDSALYLCASRRLGEETQYFGPGTRLLVL.

The gene calls are TRBV6-5 and TRBJ2-7, with 11 bases that match TRBD2. The CDR3 totals 14 residues. Germline-derived CDR1 and CDR2 are MNHEY and SVGAGI. Unmatched junction bases numbered 9, after V lost 8 bases and J lost 6 bases. CDR3 nucleotide sequence: TGTGCCAGCCGGGCTAGCGGGGGGTTAGGCGAGCAGTACTTC. It specifies CASRASGGLGEQYF.

As DNA, the CDR3 is TGTGCCAGCAGTTTATCCCCAGCTGCCGGGGAAAAACTGTTTTTT. Amino acid sequence: CASSLSPAAGEKLFF. The chain couples TRBV28 to TRBJ1-4, with D hard to call. Germline V gene sequence: CDR1 MDHEN, CDR2 SYDVKM. Trimming removed 1 base from V and 8 bases from J, with 14 bases in between. The CDR3 covers 15 residues. Filled out from reference TRBV28 and TRBJ1-4, the complete variable domain reads DVKVTQSSRYLVKRTGEKVFLECVQDMDHENMFWYRQDPGLGLRLIYFSYDVKMKEKGDIPEGYSVSREKKERFSLILESASTNQTSMYLCASSLSPAAGEKLFFGSGTQLSVL.

This rearrangement joins TRBV23-1 to TRBJ2-5; tentative D call: TRBD1 (5 bases). TRBV23-1 is sorted into the ORF group, with uncertain function. This CDR3 is 15 amino acids long. Trimming took 0 bases from V and 5 from J, leaving 13 bases between them. The CDR3 spells CASSQSGWKGETQYF. DNA of the CDR3: TGCGCCAGCAGTCAATCGGGGTGGAAGGGGGAGACCCAGTACTTC.

This clone was observed once. The chain joins TRBV23-1 to TRBJ1-2; no firm D call. TRBV23-1 is reported as an ORF; its role is uncertain. The CDR3 loop spans 16 amino acids. Trimming shortened V by 2 bases and J by 5 bases, and 18 bases separated the two germline ends. CDR3 coding DNA: TGCGCCAGCAGTCAAACCGACTATGGACGGACTTATGGCTACACCTTC. Translating gives CASSQTDYGRTYGYTF.

CDR3 sequence reads: CASSQGFGTPQETQYF. CDR3 coding DNA: TGTGCCAGCAGCCAAGGGTTTGGGACACCCCAAGAGACCCAGTACTTC. The gene calls are TRBV3-1 (or the pseudogene TRBV3-2) and TRBJ2-5, with TRBD1 as a possible D gene (6 bases). CDR1 LGHDT and CDR2 YNNKEL come from the germline V gene (reference sequence). The CDR3 covers 16 residues. Trimming removed 1 base from V and 1 base from J, with 13 bases in between.

V gene TRBV24-1 combines with J gene TRBJ2-5, with 7 bases lining up with TRBD2. V gave up 5 bases and J gave up 1 base; unmatched junction bases: 3. Germline CDR1 KGHDR, CDR2 SFDVKD. There are 14 residues in the CDR3. CDR3 region: CATSVGGGQETQYF. DNA of the CDR3: TGTGCCACCAGTGTGGGCGGGGGCCAAGAGACCCAGTACTTC.

The V gene is TRBV2, the J gene TRBJ1-1; D is unclear. V shed 4 bases and J shed 1 base, with 10 bases lying between them. CDR1 SNHLY and CDR2 FYNNEI come from the germline V gene. This CDR3 has 14 amino acids. The CDR3 nucleotides are TGTGCCAGCAGTGTTTGGAGTCAGAACACTGAAGCTTTCTTT. It specifies CASSVWSQNTEAFF.

The genes are TRBV2 and TRBJ2-2; no clear D. The CDR3 has 11 residues. Germline CDR1 and CDR2: SNHLY and FYNNEI. Trimming pared 7 bases from V and 11 bases from J, leaving 11 bases between. CDR3 sequence: CASKVLVELFF. CDR3 nucleotide sequence: TGTGCCAGCAAGGTTCTAGTAGAGCTGTTTTTT.

The CDR3 coding sequence is TGTGCCAGCAGTTACTCGAGGGGGGGGACCACTGAAGCTTTCTTT. Encoded protein: CASSYSRGGTTEAFF. The chain combines TRBV6-5 with TRBJ1-1; D perhaps matches TRBD1 (6 bases). CDR1 and CDR2 from the germline V gene are MNHEY and SVGAGI. There are 15 residues in the CDR3. Trimming took 0 bases from V and 4 from J, leaving 12 bases between them.